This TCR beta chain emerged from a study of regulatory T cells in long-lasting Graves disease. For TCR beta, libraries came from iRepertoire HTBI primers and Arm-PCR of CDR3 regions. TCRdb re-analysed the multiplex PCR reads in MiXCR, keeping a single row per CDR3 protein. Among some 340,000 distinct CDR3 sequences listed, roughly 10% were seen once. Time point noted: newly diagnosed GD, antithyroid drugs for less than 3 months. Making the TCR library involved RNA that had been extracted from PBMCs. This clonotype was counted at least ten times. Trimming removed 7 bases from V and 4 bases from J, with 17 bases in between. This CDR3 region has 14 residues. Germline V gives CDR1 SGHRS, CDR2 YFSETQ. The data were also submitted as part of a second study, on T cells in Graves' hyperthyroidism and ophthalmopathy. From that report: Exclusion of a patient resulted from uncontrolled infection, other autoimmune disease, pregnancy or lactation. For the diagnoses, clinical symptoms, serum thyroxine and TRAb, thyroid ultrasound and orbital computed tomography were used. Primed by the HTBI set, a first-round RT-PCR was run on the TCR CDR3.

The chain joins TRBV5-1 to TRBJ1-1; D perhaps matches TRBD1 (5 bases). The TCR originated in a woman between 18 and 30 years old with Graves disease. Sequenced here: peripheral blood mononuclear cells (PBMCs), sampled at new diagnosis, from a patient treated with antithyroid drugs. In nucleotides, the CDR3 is TGCGCCAGCTCCCCTCGGGGCCGGAGCACTGAAGCTTTCTTT. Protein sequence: CASSPRGRSTEAFF.